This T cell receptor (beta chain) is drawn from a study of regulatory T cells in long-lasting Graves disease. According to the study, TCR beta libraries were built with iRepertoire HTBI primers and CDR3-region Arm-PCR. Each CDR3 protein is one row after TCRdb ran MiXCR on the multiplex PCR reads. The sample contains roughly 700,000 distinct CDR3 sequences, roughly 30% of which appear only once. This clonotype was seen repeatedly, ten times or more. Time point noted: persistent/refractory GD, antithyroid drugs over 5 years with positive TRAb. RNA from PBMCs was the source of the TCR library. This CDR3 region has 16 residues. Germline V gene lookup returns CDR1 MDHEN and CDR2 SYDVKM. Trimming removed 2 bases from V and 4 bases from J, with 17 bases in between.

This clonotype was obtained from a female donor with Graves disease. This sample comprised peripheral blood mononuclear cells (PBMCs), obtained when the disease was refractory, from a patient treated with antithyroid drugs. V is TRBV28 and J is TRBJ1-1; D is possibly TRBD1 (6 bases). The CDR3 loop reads CASSLTPGARSTEAFF. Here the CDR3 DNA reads TGTGCCAGCAGTTTAACGCCGGGGGCGCGTAGCACTGAAGCTTTCTTT.